Given below is one T cell receptor (beta chain) in context. As yet, its antigen is unknown. Sequenced by immunoSEQ multiplex PCR; TCRdb stores in-frame clones only, minus some. The data hold roughly 180,000 clones, with about nine tenths observed a single time. V lost 2 bases to trimming and J lost 4 bases; unmatched junction nucleotides: 5. Germline CDR1 KGHSH, CDR2 LQKENI. The CDR3 is 16 residues long. This entry is derived from a study of T cell responses to AZD1222 COVID-19 vaccine. Study-level findings and limits: Among vaccine-associated CD4 TCRs, coverage spanned spike, with dominance at 160-218 and 743-854. Unmutated variant regions are reportedly targeted by nearly half of spike-specific TCRs.

The sample in question was peripheral blood, obtained on day 0 of AZD1222 vaccination. The clonotype was recovered from an adult in good health. The chain is built from TRBV18 and TRBJ2-2; 9 bases are a match to TRBD1. The CDR3 DNA follows: TGTGCCAGCTCACCAGCAGGACAGGGGAGCACCGGGGAGCTGTTTTTT. It specifies CASSPAGQGSTGELFF.